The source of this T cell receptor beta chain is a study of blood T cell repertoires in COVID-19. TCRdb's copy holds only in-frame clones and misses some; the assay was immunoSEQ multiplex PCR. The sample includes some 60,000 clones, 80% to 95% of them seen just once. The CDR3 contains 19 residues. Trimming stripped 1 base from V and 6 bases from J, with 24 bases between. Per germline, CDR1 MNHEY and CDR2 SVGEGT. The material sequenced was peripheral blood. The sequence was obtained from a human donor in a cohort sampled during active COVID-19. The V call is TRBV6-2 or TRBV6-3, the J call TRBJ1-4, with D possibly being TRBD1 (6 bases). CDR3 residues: CASSYWWNRNRDEDEKLFF. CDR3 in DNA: TGTGCCAGCAGTTACTGGTGGAACCGGAACAGGGATGAGGATGAAAAACTGTTTTTT.